This TCR beta chain was retrieved from a study of blood T cell repertoires in COVID-19. Overall study: From the United States, Italy and Spain came samples of acute and convalescent COVID-19.

Per the germline V gene, CDR1 is MNHEY and CDR2 is SMNVEV (reference sequence). V was pared by 6 bases and J by 7 bases, with 5 bases of the junction left unmatched. The CDR3 is 15 residues long. TCRdb's copy holds only in-frame clones and misses some; the assay was immunoSEQ multiplex PCR. The table lists 140,000 to 150,000 clones, around 83% of them singletons. This clonotype was obtained from a man aged 25 to 40 with COVID-19, enrolled during active disease. The source material was peripheral blood. The chain has TRBV27 and TRBJ1-6, with 11 bases lining up with TRBD1. The CDR3 DNA follows: TGTGCCAGCAGCGGACAGGGGGCCGGGAATTCACCCCTCCACTTT. Translation gives CASSGQGAGNSPLHF.